These 18 T cell receptor beta chains share one sample of origin, sequenced in a study of blood T cell repertoires in COVID-19. Data came from immunoSEQ multiplex PCR; TCRdb stores just in-frame clones and leaves some out. The sample lists about 310,000 clones, around 90% occurring once. Sequencing input: peripheral blood. The receptor source for this set is a woman between 35 and 50 years old with COVID-19, enrolled during active disease.

The V and J genes are TRBV18 and TRBJ1-5; 7 nucleotides line up with TRBD1. Germline assignment: CDR1 KGHSH and CDR2 LQKENI. V lost 4 bases to trimming and J lost 3 bases; unmatched junction nucleotides: 3. The CDR3 loop spans 14 amino acids. The CDR3 loop reads CASSRQGSNQPQHF. CDR3 coding DNA: TGTGCCAGCTCACGACAGGGTTCCAATCAGCCCCAGCATTTT. The full variable domain, rest sourced from reference TRBV18 and TRBJ1-5, is NAGVMQNPRHLVRRRGQEARLRCSPMKGHSHVYWYRQLPEEGLKFMVYLQKENIIDESGMPKERFSAEFPKEGPSILRIQQVVRGDSAAYFCASSRQGSNQPQHFGDGTRLSIL.

V and J are TRBV6-2 or TRBV6-3 and TRBJ1-5; D gene uncertain. Trimming shortened V by 0 bases and J by 0 bases, and 9 bases separated the two germline ends. Germline loops: CDR1 MNHEY, CDR2 SVGEGT. This CDR3 has 16 amino acids. CDR3 DNA sequence: TGTGCCAGCAGTTACTCAGCAGGATTTAGCAATCAGCCCCAGCATTTT. Residues: CASSYSAGFSNQPQHF.

This chain links TRBV27 with TRBJ2-1; D uncertain. The CDR3 extends over 12 amino acids. Trimming removed 3 bases at V and 9 bases at J, with 9 bases between. Germline V gene lookup returns CDR1 MNHEY and CDR2 SMNVEV (reference sequence). CDR3 coding DNA: TGTGCCAGCAGTTTGTTAGCTGGTGAGCAGTTCTTC. This sequence encodes CASSLLAGEQFF.

In DNA, the CDR3 is TGTGCCAGCTCACCGGGCAGCAGGGGTTCCTACGAGCAGTACTTC. Translating gives CASSPGSRGSYEQYF. The V call is TRBV18, the J call TRBJ2-7, with a tentative D call TRBD1 (6 bases). V was clipped by 3 bases and J by 1 base, with 13 bases between them. This CDR3 region has 15 residues. The V gene's germline CDR1 is KGHSH and CDR2 LQKENI.

This clone showed up just a few times. The V call is TRBV3-1 (or the pseudogene TRBV3-2), the J call TRBJ1-2; TRBD1 might be the D (5 bases). Germline CDR1 reads LGHDT; CDR2 reads YNNKEL (reference sequence). The CDR3 is 13 amino acids. With 5 bases removed from V and 7 bases from J, the gap between germline ends came to 14 bases. CDR3 sequence: CASSDPGFGGYTF. In nucleotides, the CDR3 is TGTGCCAGCAGCGACCCAGGGTTTGGTGGCTACACCTTC.

The CDR3 reads CATSRDPVSDEQYF. Here the CDR3 DNA reads TGTGCCACCAGCAGAGATCCTGTTAGCGACGAGCAGTACTTC. The genes are TRBV15 and TRBJ2-5; D is perhaps TRBD2 (5 bases). Matching the DNA end better, TRBJ2-7 makes the J call doubtful. The CDR3 spans 14 residues. Germline V gene data show CDR1 as LNHNV and CDR2 as YYDKDF (reference sequence).

In regard to this clone: The junction differs from germline at one of its ends, possibly a read error. The V gene is TRBV7-7, the J gene TRBJ2-2, with D possibly TRBD1 on 5 matching bases. The CDR3 runs 13 residues. Per germline, CDR1 SSHAT and CDR2 FNYEAQ (reference sequence). The CDR3 DNA reads as TGTGCTAGCAGACCGCAGGGTCCCGGGGAGCTGTTTTTT. The encoded protein is CASRPQGPGELFF.

The V and J genes are TRBV30 and TRBJ2-7; 10 nucleotides match TRBD1. The CDR3 is made up of 16 amino acids. CDR1 and CDR2 (germline): GTSNPN, SVGIG (reference sequence). With 0 bases clipped from V and 3 bases from J, the junction kept 8 bases outside the gene matches. The CDR3 coding sequence is TGTGCCTGGAGTGTACTAGGGACAGGGGTTAACTACGAGCAGTACTTC. This translates into CAWSVLGTGVNYEQYF.

The chain employs TRBV5-6 and TRBJ2-2; tentative D call: TRBD2 (6 bases). This CDR3 contains 15 residues. CDR1 and CDR2 (germline): SGHDT, YYEEEE. Trimming cost V 4 bases and J 8 bases, with 18 bases left between them. The DNA for the CDR3 is TGTGCCAGCAGCCCGAGTGGCGGGGTAACGGGGGAGCTGTTTTTT. Protein sequence: CASSPSGGVTGELFF.

This chain uses TRBV5-6 with TRBJ2-3; D is possibly TRBD2 (5 bases). Deletions cut 10 bases from V and 3 bases from J, with 15 bases between. This CDR3 is 13 amino acids long. The germline V gene has CDR1 SGHDT and CDR2 YYEEEE. The CDR3 sequence is CASLRGWTDTQYF. CDR3 DNA: TGTGCCTCTCTTCGGGGTTGGACAGATACGCAGTATTTT.

The chain carries TRBV11-2 and TRBJ1-5; 10 nucleotides line up with TRBD1. The CDR3 has 18 residues. V shed 5 bases and J 1 base; nucleotides not matched to a gene: 11. The germline gives CDR1 SGHAT, CDR2 FQNNGV. The CDR3 nucleotides are TGTGCCAGCAGCCGACTTGGGACAGGGGAAGAGAGCAATCAGCCCCAGCATTTT. It specifies CASSRLGTGEESNQPQHF.

The chain couples TRBV12-3 or TRBV12-4 to TRBJ1-2; the D gene is possibly TRBD1 (6 bases). The V end lost 7 bases, the J end lost 3 bases, and 12 bases lay between the germline ends. The CDR3 extends over 13 amino acids. CDR3 residues: CASTTGQHYGYTF. The CDR3 nucleotides read TGTGCCAGCACTACCGGACAGCACTATGGCTACACCTTC.

In its sample, this clone was seen once. CDR3 DNA: TGTGCCAGCAGCGGGAACAGGGGGAAACGAGGCTACACCTTC. It codes for CASSGNRGKRGYTF. The V call is TRBV28, the J call TRBJ1-2; 8 bases match TRBD1. Germline V gene lookup returns CDR1 MDHEN and CDR2 SYDVKM. V lost 6 bases to trimming and J lost 8 bases; unmatched junction nucleotides: 11. The CDR3 length is 14 residues.

A note on this clone: Its ends do not fully match the called genes, so a read error is possible. The chain links TRBV29-1 to TRBJ1-2, with TRBD1 as a possible D gene (6 bases). Germline lookup yields CDR1 SQVTM and CDR2 ANQGSEA. There are 13 residues in the CDR3. The CDR3 spells CSVEDRGGPSPSF. CDR3 nucleotides: TGCAGCGTTGAAGATAGGGGGGGACCTTCGCCATCATTC. Combining the CDR3 with reference TRBV29-1 and TRBJ1-2 gives the whole variable domain SAVISQKPSRDICQRGTSLTIQCQVDSQVTMMFWYRQQPGQSLTLIATANQGSEATYESGFVIDKFPISRPNLTFSTLTVSNMSPEDSSIYLCSVEDRGGPSPSFGSGTRLTVV.

The chain carries TRBV7-3 and TRBJ2-5; the match to TRBD2 covers 13 bases. Germline V gene lookup returns CDR1 SGHTA and CDR2 FQGTGA. V shed 4 bases, J shed 2 bases, and the junction held 7 bases outside the gene matches. CDR3 length: 17 amino acids. The CDR3 reads CASSSSGTSGIQETQYF. DNA for the CDR3: TGTGCCAGCAGCTCCTCCGGGACTAGCGGGATTCAAGAGACCCAGTACTTC.

The CDR3 DNA is TGTGCCAGCAGCTTACCCAGGTCCACAAGGGGCAATGAGCAGTTCTTC. Protein: CASSLPRSTRGNEQFF. The chain links TRBV7-9 to TRBJ2-1; D possibly corresponds to TRBD1 (5 bases). V lost 2 bases and J 6 bases, leaving 17 bases between the germline ends. The germline gives CDR1 SEHNR, CDR2 FQNEAQ (reference sequence). This CDR3 spans 16 amino acids.

The chain recombines TRBV28 with TRBJ1-5; possible D gene TRBD1, 5 bases. Germline V CDR1 and CDR2: MDHEN, SYDVKM. The V gene lost 5 bases and the J gene lost 7 bases, with 9 bases spanning the gap. The CDR3 is made up of 12 amino acids. The CDR3 DNA reads TGTGCCAGCAGTGCCAGGGCCCAGCCCCAGCATTTT. Translation: CASSARAQPQHF.

The chain is built from TRBV30 and TRBJ2-5, with 7 bases that match TRBD1. Germline-derived CDR1 and CDR2 are GTSNPN and SVGIG (reference sequence). The V gene end was trimmed by 4 bases and the J gene end by 5 bases; junction bases not matched to a gene: 4. The CDR3 runs 12 residues. The CDR3 DNA follows: TGTGCCTGGACAGGGGGTGAGGAGACCCAGTACTTC. This gives the protein CAWTGGEETQYF. The full variable domain, in which reference TRBV30 and TRBJ2-5 provide the parts outside the CDR3, is SQTIHQWPATLVQPVGSPLSLECTVEGTSNPNLYWYRQAAGRGLQLLFYSVGIGQISSEVPQNLSASRPQDRQFILSSKKLLLSDSGFYLCAWTGGEETQYFGPGTRLLVL.